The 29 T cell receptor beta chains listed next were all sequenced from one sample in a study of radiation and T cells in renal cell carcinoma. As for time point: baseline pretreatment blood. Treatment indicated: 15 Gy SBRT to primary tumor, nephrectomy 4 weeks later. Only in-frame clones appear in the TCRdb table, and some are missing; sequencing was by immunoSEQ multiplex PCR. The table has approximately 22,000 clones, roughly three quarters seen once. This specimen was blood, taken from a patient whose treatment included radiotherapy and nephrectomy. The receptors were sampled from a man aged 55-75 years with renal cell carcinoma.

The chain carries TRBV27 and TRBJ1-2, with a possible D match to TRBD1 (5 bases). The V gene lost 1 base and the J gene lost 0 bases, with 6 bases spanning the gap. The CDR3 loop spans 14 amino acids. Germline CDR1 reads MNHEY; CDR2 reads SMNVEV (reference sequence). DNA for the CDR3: TGTGCCAGCAGTTTATGGGGGACTAACTATGGCTACACCTTC. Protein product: CASSLWGTNYGYTF.

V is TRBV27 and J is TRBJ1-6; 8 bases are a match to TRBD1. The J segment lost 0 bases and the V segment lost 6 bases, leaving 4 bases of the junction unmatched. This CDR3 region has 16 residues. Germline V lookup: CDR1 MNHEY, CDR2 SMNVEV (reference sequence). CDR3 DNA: TGTGCCAGCAGGGGGGACAGGAGCTCCTATAATTCACCCCTCCACTTT. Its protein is CASRGDRSSYNSPLHF.

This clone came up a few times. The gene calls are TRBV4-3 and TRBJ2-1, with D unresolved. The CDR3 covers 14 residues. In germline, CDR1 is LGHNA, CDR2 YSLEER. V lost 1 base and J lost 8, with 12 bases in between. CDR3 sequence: CASSQGLEMDEQFF. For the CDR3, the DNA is TGCGCCAGCAGCCAAGGGCTAGAAATGGATGAGCAGTTCTTC.

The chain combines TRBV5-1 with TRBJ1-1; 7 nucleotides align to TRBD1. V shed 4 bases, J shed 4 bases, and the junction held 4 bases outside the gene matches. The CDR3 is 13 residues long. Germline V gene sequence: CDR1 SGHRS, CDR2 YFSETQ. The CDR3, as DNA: TGCGCCAGCAGCCTCGACAGGGCCACTGAAGCTTTCTTT. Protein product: CASSLDRATEAFF.

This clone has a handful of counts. DNA for the CDR3: TGTGCCAGCAGTTGGACCCTTAACGATAACTATGGCTACACCTTC. This sequence encodes CASSWTLNDNYGYTF. V and J are TRBV6-6 and TRBJ1-2; D gene unclear. Between the trimmed V and J ends, which lost 4 bases and 1 base, there was a span of 13 bases. Germline CDR1 reads MNHNY; CDR2 reads SVGAGI (reference sequence). This CDR3 contains 15 residues.

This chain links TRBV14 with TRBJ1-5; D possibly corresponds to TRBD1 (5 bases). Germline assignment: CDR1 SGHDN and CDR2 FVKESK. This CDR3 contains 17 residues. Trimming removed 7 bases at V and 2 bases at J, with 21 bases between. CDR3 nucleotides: TGTGCCAGCAAGCCGGGACTCAAGGCCCGGGGCAATCAGCCCCAGCATTTT. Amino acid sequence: CASKPGLKARGNQPQHF.

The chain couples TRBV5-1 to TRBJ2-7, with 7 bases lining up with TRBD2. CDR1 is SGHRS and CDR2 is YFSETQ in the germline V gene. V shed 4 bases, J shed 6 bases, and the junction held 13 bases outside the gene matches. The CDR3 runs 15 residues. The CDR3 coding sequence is TGCGCCAGCAGCCCCCGGGGCGGCGGGAGTGGCGAGCAGTACTTC. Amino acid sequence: CASSPRGGGSGEQYF.

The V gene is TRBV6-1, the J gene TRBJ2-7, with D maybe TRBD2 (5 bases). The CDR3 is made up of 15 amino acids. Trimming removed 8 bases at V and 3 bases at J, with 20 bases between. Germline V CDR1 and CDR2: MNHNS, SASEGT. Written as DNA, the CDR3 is TGTGCCAGCTGCGGGCCCCCCGGATTTTGCTACGAGCAGTACTTC. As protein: CASCGPPGFCYEQYF.

CDR3 sequence reads: CASSYSGTGGVEQYF. The CDR3 DNA is TGTGCCAGCAGTTACTCCGGGACAGGGGGGGTGGAGCAGTACTTC. The chain recombines TRBV6-5 with TRBJ2-5; 11 positions agree with TRBD1. J was trimmed by 11 bases and V by 0 bases; bases with no gene match: 8. The CDR3 is made up of 15 amino acids. The germline V gene has CDR1 MNHEY and CDR2 SVGAGI.

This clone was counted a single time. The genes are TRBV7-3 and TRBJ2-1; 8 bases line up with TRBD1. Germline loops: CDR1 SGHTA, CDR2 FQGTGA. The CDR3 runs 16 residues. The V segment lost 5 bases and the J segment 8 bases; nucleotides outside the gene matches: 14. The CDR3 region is CASSPKGGRGRDEQFF. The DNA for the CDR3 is TGTGCCAGCAGCCCTAAAGGTGGCAGGGGGCGGGATGAGCAGTTCTTC.

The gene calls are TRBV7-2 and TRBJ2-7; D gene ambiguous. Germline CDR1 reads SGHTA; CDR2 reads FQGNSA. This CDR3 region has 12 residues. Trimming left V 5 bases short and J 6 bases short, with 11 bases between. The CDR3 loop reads CASSARLSEQYF. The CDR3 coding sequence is TGTGCCAGCAGCGCCCGCCTGTCCGAGCAGTACTTC.

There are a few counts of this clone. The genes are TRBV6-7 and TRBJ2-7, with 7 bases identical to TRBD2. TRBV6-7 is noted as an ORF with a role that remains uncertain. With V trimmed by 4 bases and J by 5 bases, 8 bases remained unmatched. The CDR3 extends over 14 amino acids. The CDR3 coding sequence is TGTGCCAGCAGTTCCAGCGGGACCGTCCACGAGCAGTACTTC. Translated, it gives CASSSSGTVHEQYF.

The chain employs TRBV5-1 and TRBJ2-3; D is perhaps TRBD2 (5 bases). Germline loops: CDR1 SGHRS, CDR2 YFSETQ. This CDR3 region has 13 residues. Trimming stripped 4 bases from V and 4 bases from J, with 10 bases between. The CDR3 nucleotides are TGCGCCAGCAGCGTCGGTAGCGCAGATACGCAGTATTTT. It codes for CASSVGSADTQYF. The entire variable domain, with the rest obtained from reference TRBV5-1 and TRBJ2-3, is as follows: KAGVTQTPRYLIKTRGQQVTLSCSPISGHRSVSWYQQTPGQGLQFLFEYFSETQRNKGNFPGRFSGRQFSNSRSEMNVSTLELGDSALYLCASSVGSADTQYFGPGTRLTVL.

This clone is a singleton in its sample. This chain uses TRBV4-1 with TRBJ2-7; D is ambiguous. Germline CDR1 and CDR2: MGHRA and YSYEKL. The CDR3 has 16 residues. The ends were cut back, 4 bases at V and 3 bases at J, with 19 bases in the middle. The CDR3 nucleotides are TGCGCCAGCAGCCGTTATTACACGGGTGAGAGCTACGAGCAGTACTTC. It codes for CASSRYYTGESYEQYF.

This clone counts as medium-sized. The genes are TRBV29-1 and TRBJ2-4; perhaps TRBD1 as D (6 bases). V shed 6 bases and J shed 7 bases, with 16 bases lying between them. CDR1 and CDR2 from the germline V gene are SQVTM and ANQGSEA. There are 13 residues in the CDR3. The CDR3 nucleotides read TGCAGCGTCCTCGGGACAAACGATAACATTCAGTACTTC. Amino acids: CSVLGTNDNIQYF.

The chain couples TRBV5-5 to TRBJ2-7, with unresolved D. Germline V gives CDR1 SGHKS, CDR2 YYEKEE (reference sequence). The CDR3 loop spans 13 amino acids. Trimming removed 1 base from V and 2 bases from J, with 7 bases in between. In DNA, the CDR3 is TGTGCCAGCAGCTTGCTGGGCGCCTACGAGCAGTACTTC. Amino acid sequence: CASSLLGAYEQYF. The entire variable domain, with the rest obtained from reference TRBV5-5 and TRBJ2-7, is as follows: DAGVTQSPTHLIKTRGQQVTLRCSPISGHKSVSWYQQVLGQGPQFIFQYYEKEERGRGNFPDRFSARQFPNYSSELNVNALLLGDSALYLCASSLLGAYEQYFGPGTRLTVT.

CDR3: CASSLPYEQYF. The CDR3 DNA reads TGTGCCAGCAGTCTCCCCTACGAGCAGTACTTC. V gene TRBV27 combines with J gene TRBJ2-7; no definite D call. This CDR3 is built from 11 residues. V lost 5 bases and J lost 2, with 4 bases in between. The germline CDR1 and CDR2 sequences are MNHEY and SMNVEV (reference sequence).

The CDR3 sequence: CASSDPAGPRSHEQYF. CDR3 DNA sequence: TGTGCCAGCAGCGACCCAGCGGGCCCCCGTTCCCACGAGCAGTACTTC. This sequence joins TRBV7-9 and TRBJ2-7, with D possibly being TRBD2 (6 bases). The CDR3 runs to 16 residues. Deletions cut 5 bases from V and 5 bases from J, with 22 bases between. CDR1 is SEHNR, CDR2 FQNEAQ, per germline (reference sequence).

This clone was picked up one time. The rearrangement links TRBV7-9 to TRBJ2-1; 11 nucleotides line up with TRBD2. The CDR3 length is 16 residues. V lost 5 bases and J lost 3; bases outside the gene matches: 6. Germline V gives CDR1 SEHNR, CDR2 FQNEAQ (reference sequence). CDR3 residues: CASSPPGLADYNEQFF. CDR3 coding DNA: TGTGCCAGCAGCCCCCCGGGACTAGCGGACTACAATGAGCAGTTCTTC.

The CDR3 nucleotides are TGTGCCACCAGGTCCGGCAGGGGACCCCAAGAGACCCAGTACTTC. Its protein product is CATRSGRGPQETQYF. This chain connects TRBV15 to TRBJ2-5; tentatively, D is TRBD1 (6 bases). The V end lost 6 bases, the J end lost 1 base, and 15 bases lay between the germline ends. The germline V gene has CDR1 LNHNV and CDR2 YYDKDF (reference sequence). CDR3 length: 15 amino acids.

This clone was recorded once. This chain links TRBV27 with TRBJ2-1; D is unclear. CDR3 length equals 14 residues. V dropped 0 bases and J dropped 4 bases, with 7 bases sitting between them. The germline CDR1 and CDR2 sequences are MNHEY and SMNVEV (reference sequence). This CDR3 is CASSLSAVYNEQFF. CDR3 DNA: TGTGCCAGCAGTTTATCGGCTGTTTACAATGAGCAGTTCTTC.

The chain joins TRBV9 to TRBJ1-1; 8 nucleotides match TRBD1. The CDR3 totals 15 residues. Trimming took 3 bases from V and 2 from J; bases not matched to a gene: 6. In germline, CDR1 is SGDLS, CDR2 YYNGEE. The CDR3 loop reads CASSAGDRKNTEAFF. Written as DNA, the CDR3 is TGTGCCAGCAGCGCTGGGGACAGGAAAAACACTGAAGCTTTCTTT.

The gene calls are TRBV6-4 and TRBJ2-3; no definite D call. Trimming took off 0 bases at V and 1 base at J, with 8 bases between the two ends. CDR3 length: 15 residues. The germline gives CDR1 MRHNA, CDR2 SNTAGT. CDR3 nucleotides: TGTGCCAGCAGTGACTCGGTAGGAGGCACAGATACGCAGTATTTT. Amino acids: CASSDSVGGTDTQYF.

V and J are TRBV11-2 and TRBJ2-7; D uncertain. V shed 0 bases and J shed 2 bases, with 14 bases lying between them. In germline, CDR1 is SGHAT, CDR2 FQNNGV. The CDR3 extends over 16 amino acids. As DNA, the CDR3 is TGTGCCAGCAGCTTAGATCTGGGCAGCCTGCCCTACGAGCAGTACTTC. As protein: CASSLDLGSLPYEQYF.

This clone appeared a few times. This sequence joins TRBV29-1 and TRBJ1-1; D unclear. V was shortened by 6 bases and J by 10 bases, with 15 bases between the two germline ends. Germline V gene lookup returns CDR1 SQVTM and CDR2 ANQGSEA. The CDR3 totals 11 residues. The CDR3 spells CSVRAAPRAFF. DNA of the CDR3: TGCAGCGTCCGGGCGGCACCAAGAGCTTTCTTT.

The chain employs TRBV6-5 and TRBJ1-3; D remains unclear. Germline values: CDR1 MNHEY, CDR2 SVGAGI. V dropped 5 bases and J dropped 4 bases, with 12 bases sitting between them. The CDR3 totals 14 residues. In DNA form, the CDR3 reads TGTGCCAGCAGTCTACTCGGACTCGGAAACACCATATATTTT. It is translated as CASSLLGLGNTIYF.

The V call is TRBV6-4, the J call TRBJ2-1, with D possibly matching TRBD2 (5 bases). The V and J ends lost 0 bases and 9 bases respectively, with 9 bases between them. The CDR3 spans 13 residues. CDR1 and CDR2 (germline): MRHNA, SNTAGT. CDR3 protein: CASSDSGVSEQFF. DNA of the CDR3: TGTGCCAGCAGTGACTCGGGAGTTTCTGAGCAGTTCTTC.

The CDR3 bases are TGTGCCAGCAGCGTGGGCGGGGGTCCGCCAGATACGCAGTATTTT. Residues: CASSVGGGPPDTQYF. V and J are TRBV9 and TRBJ2-3; 7 nucleotides align to TRBD2. Per the germline V gene, CDR1 is SGDLS and CDR2 is YYNGEE. Trimming cost V 2 bases and J 4 bases; bases outside gene matches: 7. This CDR3 has 15 residues.

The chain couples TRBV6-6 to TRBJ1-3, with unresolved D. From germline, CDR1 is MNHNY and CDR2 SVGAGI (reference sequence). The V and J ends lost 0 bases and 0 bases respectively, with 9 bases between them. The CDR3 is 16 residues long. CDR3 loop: CASSYSVRSSGNTIYF. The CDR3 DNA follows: TGTGCCAGCAGTTACTCGGTCAGGAGCTCTGGAAACACCATATATTTT.